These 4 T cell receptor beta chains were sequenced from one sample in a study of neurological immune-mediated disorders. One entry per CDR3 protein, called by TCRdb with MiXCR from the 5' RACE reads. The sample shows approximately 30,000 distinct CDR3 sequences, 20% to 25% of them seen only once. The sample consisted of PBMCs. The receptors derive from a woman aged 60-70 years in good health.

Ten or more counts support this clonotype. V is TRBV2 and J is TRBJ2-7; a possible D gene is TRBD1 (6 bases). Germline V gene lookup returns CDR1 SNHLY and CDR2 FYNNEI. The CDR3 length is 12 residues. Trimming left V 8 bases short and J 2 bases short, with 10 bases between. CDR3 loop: CASRDITYEQYF. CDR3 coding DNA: TGTGCCAGCCGGGACATAACCTACGAGCAGTACTTC.

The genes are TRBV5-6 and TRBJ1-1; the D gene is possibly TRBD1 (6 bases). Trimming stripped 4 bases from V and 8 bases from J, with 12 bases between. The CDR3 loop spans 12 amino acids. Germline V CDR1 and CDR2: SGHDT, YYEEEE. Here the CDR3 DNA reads TGTGCCAGCAGCACCTGGGGACAAGAAGCTTTCTTT. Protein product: CASSTWGQEAFF.

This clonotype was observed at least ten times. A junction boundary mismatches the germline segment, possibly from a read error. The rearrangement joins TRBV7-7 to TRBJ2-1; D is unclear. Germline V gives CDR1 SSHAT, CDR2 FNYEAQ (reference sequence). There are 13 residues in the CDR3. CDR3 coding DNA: TGTGCTAGCAGCTTAGTAGGGTACAATGAGCAGTTCTTC. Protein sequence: CASSLVGYNEQFF.

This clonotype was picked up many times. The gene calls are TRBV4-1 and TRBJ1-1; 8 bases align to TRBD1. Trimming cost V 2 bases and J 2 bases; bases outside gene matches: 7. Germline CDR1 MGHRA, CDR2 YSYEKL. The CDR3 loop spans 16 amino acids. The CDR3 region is CASSQFTGQGNTEAFF. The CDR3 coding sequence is TGCGCCAGCAGCCAATTCACCGGACAGGGCAACACTGAAGCTTTCTTT.